A single T cell receptor beta chain is shown here with its context. Antigen: not known. The CDR3 has 13 residues. V was shortened by 7 bases and J by 0 bases, with 10 bases between the two germline ends. Germline V gene sequence: CDR1 MGHDK, CDR2 SYGVNS. This entry is derived from a study of T cell clonotyping in hematopoietic cell transplantation. Libraries were prepared by immunoSEQ multiplex PCR; TCRdb keeps only in-frame clonotypes and omits some of them. The sample consists of some 5,100 clones, 55% to 75% of them appearing once. Findings and caveats of the study: Recipient TCR diversity dropped after transplant; expanded clonotypes rose from day 30 to 180. Cells were unsorted, so CD4 and CD8 contributions were not separated. Higher Inverse Simpson Index values in graft donor and pretransplant recipient predicted broader posttransplant TCR diversity. Few recipient clonotypes overlapped donors; over 95% were de novo at given depth.

Sequences were derived from PBMCs, sampled 100 days after allogeneic stem cell transplant. This chain links TRBV25-1 with TRBJ2-7, with D unresolved. This TCR was sampled from a female patient aged 50-59 years who had an allogeneic stem cell transplant, so the T cells may come from the graft donor. Some clones in this sample may be carry-over from other donors' samples. CDR3 coding DNA: TGTGCCAGCACCCCCCTGGGCTCCTACGAGCAGTACTTC. It translates to CASTPLGSYEQYF.